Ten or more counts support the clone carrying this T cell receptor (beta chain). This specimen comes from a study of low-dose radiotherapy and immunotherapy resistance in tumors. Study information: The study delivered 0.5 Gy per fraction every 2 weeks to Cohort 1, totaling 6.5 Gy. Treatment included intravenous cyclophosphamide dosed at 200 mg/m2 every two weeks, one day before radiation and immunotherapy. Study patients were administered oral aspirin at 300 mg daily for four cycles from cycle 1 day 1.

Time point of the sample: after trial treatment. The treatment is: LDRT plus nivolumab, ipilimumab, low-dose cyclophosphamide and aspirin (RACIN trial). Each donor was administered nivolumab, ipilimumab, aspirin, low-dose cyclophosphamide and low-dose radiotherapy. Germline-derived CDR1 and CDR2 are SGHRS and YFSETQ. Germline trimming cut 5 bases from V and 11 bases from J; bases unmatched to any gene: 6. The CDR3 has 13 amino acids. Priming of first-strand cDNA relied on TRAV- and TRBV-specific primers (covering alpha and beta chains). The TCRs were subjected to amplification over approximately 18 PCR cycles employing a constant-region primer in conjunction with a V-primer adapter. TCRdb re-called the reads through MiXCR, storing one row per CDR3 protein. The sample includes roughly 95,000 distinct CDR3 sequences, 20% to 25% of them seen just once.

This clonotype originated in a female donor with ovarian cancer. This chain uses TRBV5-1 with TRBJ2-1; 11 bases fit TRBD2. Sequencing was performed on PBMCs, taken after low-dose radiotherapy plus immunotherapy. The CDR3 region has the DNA TGCGCCAGCAGTCAGACTAGCGGGGCCCAGCAGTTCTTC. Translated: CASSQTSGAQQFF.